Following are 13 T cell receptor beta chains from one sample sequenced in a study of identical twins. TCRdb itself ran the 5' RACE reads through MiXCR, one entry per CDR3 protein. This sample carries around 220,000 distinct CDR3 sequences, over 12% of them seen once, and the ten largest clones take approximately 10%. Sequencing was done on a sample of memory (CD45RO+) T cells sorted from blood. The receptors originated from a woman aged 18-30 years in good health.

The rearrangement uses TRBV6-1 and TRBJ1-1; 7 nucleotides align to TRBD1. CDR3 length: 15 residues. CDR1 is MNHNS, CDR2 SASEGT, per germline. V lost 6 bases, J lost 5 bases, and 12 bases stayed unmatched. The chain's CDR3 is CASSVHDRDATEAFF. DNA of the CDR3: TGTGCCAGCAGCGTACATGACAGGGACGCGACTGAAGCTTTCTTT.

This clonotype was counted at least ten times. J is TRBJ2-7 and V is TRBV20-1; a possible D gene is TRBD2 (6 bases). This CDR3 comprises 13 residues. V was cut by 8 bases and J by 4 bases, with 18 bases left in between. The V gene's germline CDR1 is DFQATT and CDR2 SNEGSKA (reference sequence). DNA of the CDR3: TGCAGTACCCTGGGGGGAGGCACATACGAGCAGTACTTC. Residues: CSTLGGGTYEQYF.

The chain joins TRBV5-1 to TRBJ2-5; a possible D gene is TRBD1 (6 bases). The CDR3 sequence is 15 residues long. The germline gives CDR1 SGHRS, CDR2 YFSETQ. V was trimmed by 0 bases and J by 2 bases, leaving 11 bases between them. The CDR3 here is CASSLGTAFQETQYF. The CDR3 nucleotides read TGCGCCAGCAGCTTGGGGACAGCCTTTCAAGAGACCCAGTACTTC.

This clonotype was detected a few times. The genes are TRBV4-3 and TRBJ2-1, with D possibly being TRBD2 (7 bases). The V gene lost 4 bases and the J gene lost 10 bases, with 23 bases spanning the gap. The CDR3 covers 16 residues. Germline loops: CDR1 LGHNA, CDR2 YSLEER. CDR3 nucleotides: TGCGCCAGCAGCCTGGGAGGGGGATCGGGCGAGGGGGAGCAGTTCTTC. This translates into CASSLGGGSGEGEQFF.

The rearrangement joins TRBV7-9 to TRBJ2-3, with D perhaps TRBD2 (8 bases). This CDR3 has 17 amino acids. Looked up from germline, CDR1 is SEHNR and CDR2 is FQNEAQ (reference sequence). V lost 6 bases and J 2 bases, leaving 21 bases between the germline ends. CDR3 in DNA: TGTGCCAGCAGACATGCTCGGGGGGGACAGAACACAGATACGCAGTATTTT. It codes for CASRHARGGQNTDTQYF.

This chain uses TRBV29-1 with TRBJ1-5; 11 bases are a match to TRBD1. The germline V gene has CDR1 SQVTM and CDR2 ANQGSEA. This CDR3 comprises 14 residues. The V gene end was trimmed by 6 bases and the J gene end by 6 bases; junction bases not matched to a gene: 7. CDR3 bases: TGCAGCGTGGGGACAGGGGGAGGAAGTCAGCCCCAGCATTTT. It codes for CSVGTGGGSQPQHF.

The chain recombines TRBV9 with TRBJ2-3; D uncertain. V lost 2 bases and J 4 bases, leaving 8 bases between the germline ends. The CDR3 sequence is 13 residues long. Per germline, CDR1 SGDLS and CDR2 YYNGEE. The CDR3 DNA sequence: TGTGCCAGCAGCGTTCACCCCCCAGATACGCAGTATTTT. Its protein product is CASSVHPPDTQYF.

This clonotype was detected ten times or more. The chain couples TRBV5-1 to TRBJ2-2; the D gene is possibly TRBD2 (5 bases). The ends were cut back, 5 bases at V and 6 bases at J, with 11 bases in the middle. The CDR3 has 13 residues. Germline loops: CDR1 SGHRS, CDR2 YFSETQ. CDR3 protein: CASRTNDAGELFF. CDR3 sequence (DNA): TGCGCCAGCAGGACTAATGATGCCGGGGAGCTGTTTTTT.

Only a few counts were recorded for this clonotype. The gene calls are TRBV4-2 and TRBJ2-7; tentative D call: TRBD2 (5 bases). This CDR3 spans 14 amino acids. CDR1 is LGHNA and CDR2 is YNFKEQ in the germline V gene. With 0 bases removed from V and 7 bases from J, the gap between germline ends came to 13 bases. As DNA, the CDR3 is TGTGCCAGCAGCCAAGAGATCCTAGCCGGGGAGCAGTACTTC. It specifies CASSQEILAGEQYF.

The V call is TRBV5-1, the J call TRBJ2-2, with 8 bases aligning to TRBD2. Losses at the gene ends were 0 bases for V and 5 bases for J; bases not matched to a gene: 3. Germline values: CDR1 SGHRS, CDR2 YFSETQ. This CDR3 comprises 15 residues. The CDR3 spells CASSLVLAGTGELFF. The DNA for the CDR3 is TGCGCCAGCAGCTTGGTTCTAGCGGGTACCGGGGAGCTGTTTTTT.

The rearrangement uses TRBV6-1 and TRBJ2-5; TRBD2 matches 11 bases. J gave up 1 base and V 6 bases, and 4 bases lay outside the gene matches. Germline V gene sequence: CDR1 MNHNS, CDR2 SASEGT. The CDR3 extends over 15 amino acids. CDR3 in amino acids: CASRSTSGVQETQYF. The CDR3 DNA sequence: TGTGCCAGCAGGTCGACTAGCGGGGTCCAAGAGACCCAGTACTTC.

This clonotype was detected only a few times. V usage is TRBV7-2 and J usage is TRBJ2-3; the D gene is possibly TRBD2 (5 bases). Germline loops: CDR1 SGHTA, CDR2 FQGNSA. V lost 7 bases and J 2 bases, leaving 16 bases between the germline ends. The CDR3 sequence is 15 residues long. The CDR3 DNA reads TGTGCCAGCACCCCGAGGTGGCGGGTCACAGATACGCAGTATTTT. Its translation: CASTPRWRVTDTQYF.

This sequence joins TRBV11-2 and TRBJ2-7, with D unclear. Germline CDR1 and CDR2: SGHAT and FQNNGV. The CDR3 length is 15 residues. V shed 0 bases and J shed 1 base, with 10 bases lying between them. CDR3 residues: CASSLDRVISYEQYF. The CDR3 nucleotides are TGTGCCAGCAGCTTAGACAGAGTGATATCCTACGAGCAGTACTTC.